This T cell receptor (beta chain) was obtained from a study of beta chain features in type 1 diabetes. Study-wide context: Age, gender, cell numbers and subset yield matched between patients and controls. Study-level findings and limits: A greater similarity of naive, central memory and Treg TCRB repertoires was seen among patients than among healthy donors.

About this clone: Its antigen remains unknown.

The collection from each donor was one heparinised blood draw averaging around 100 mL. Expressed TCRB transcripts were sequenced, since all the RNA that had been isolated was reverse transcribed. About 3.4 million reads on average were seen across naive, central memory and regulatory T cell samples. The table came from immunoSEQ multiplex PCR; TCRdb's copy has only in-frame clones and leaves some out. The table records about 410,000 clones, about 14% of them present only once. The germline V and J ends were trimmed by 4 bases and 0 bases, with 13 bases remaining between them. Germline CDR1 is LGHNA and CDR2 is YSLEER. This CDR3 spans 16 amino acids.

The gene calls are TRBV4-3 and TRBJ2-1, with a weak D call TRBD2 (6 bases). Input material: naive CD4+ T cells from blood. The clonotype originates from a man aged 25 to 40 in good health. CDR3 bases: TGCGCCAGCAGCCTTGCGGCGGGGATCTCCTACAATGAGCAGTTCTTC. Translation gives CASSLAAGISYNEQFF.